The 16 T cell receptor beta chains presented below share a single source sample, sequenced in a study of shared clonotypes between healthy human individuals. Assay: immunoSEQ multiplex PCR; the TCRdb copy retains only in-frame clones and omits some. The sample holds some 1 million clones; about 76% are singletons and the top ten take 1.4%. Sample: memory CD4+ T cells sorted from blood. Specified subset: CD45RA-negative fraction. The receptors come from a man aged 18-30 years in good health.

The V and J genes are TRBV7-3 and TRBJ2-2; no definite D call. CDR1 SGHTA and CDR2 FQGTGA come from the germline V gene. There are 13 residues in the CDR3. V lost 1 base to trimming and J lost 8 bases, with 8 bases between them. CDR3 sequence: CASSLSGSGELFF. The CDR3 nucleotides are TGTGCCAGCAGCTTAAGTGGTAGTGGGGAGCTGTTTTTT.

As to this clone: A much larger clone differs from this one at a single base, so this may be a read error. The same CDR3 arises from other DNA sequences in this sample as well. The rearrangement uses TRBV19 and TRBJ1-1; tentatively, D is TRBD1 (6 bases). The V gene lost 6 bases and the J gene lost 1 base, with 9 bases spanning the gap. This CDR3 comprises 13 residues. Per the germline V gene, CDR1 is LNHDA and CDR2 is SQIVND (reference sequence). In DNA form, the CDR3 reads TGTGCCAGTAGCCCGACAGGGAACACTGAAGCTTTCTTT. As protein: CASSPTGNTEAFF.

This rearrangement joins TRBV2 to TRBJ2-3; D perhaps matches TRBD2 (5 bases). Germline V gene lookup returns CDR1 SNHLY and CDR2 FYNNEI. V was shortened by 4 bases and J by 2 bases, with 10 bases between the two germline ends. The CDR3 covers 14 residues. CDR3 sequence: CASSADSNTDTQYF. CDR3 DNA: TGTGCCAGCAGTGCGGACTCTAACACAGATACGCAGTATTTT. The full variable domain, rest sourced from reference TRBV2 and TRBJ2-3, is EPEVTQTPSHQVTQMGQEVILRCVPISNHLYFYWYRQILGQKVEFLVSFYNNEISEKSEIFDDQFSVERPDGSNFTLKIRSTKLEDSAMYFCASSADSNTDTQYFGPGTRLTVL.

The chain employs TRBV2 and TRBJ1-2; the D gene is possibly TRBD1 (6 bases). CDR1 and CDR2 from the germline V gene are SNHLY and FYNNEI. With 5 bases removed from V and 7 bases from J, the gap between germline ends came to 11 bases. This CDR3 is 12 amino acids long. The CDR3 reads CASSLTGFGYTF. Written as DNA, the CDR3 is TGTGCCAGCAGTCTGACAGGTTTTGGCTACACCTTC.

This clone was counted between two and nine times. Sequence at one end of the junction differs from germline and may be a read error. The CDR3 is CASIYVPGAGTGELFF. The CDR3 coding sequence is TGTGCCAGCATTTACGTCCCGGGCGCGGGCACCGGGGAGCTGTTTTTT. This sequence joins TRBV6-6 and TRBJ2-2, with D possibly matching TRBD2 (5 bases). The CDR3 spans 16 residues. CDR1 and CDR2 from the germline V gene are MNHNY and SVGAGI (reference sequence).

This clone came up a few times. The rearrangement uses TRBV28 and TRBJ1-2; TRBD1 might be the D (6 bases). Trimming stripped 2 bases from V and 7 bases from J, with 11 bases between. The CDR3 totals 13 residues. Looked up from germline, CDR1 is MDHEN and CDR2 is SYDVKM. The chain's CDR3 is CASSLQGFVGYTF. Written as DNA, the CDR3 is TGTGCCAGCAGTTTACAGGGGTTTGTTGGCTACACCTTC.

Worth noting for this clone: The identical CDR3 is also encoded by other nucleotide sequences in the sample. V is TRBV5-6 and J is TRBJ1-2; no clear D gene. The germline V gene has CDR1 SGHDT and CDR2 YYEEEE. This CDR3 region has 12 residues. V lost 1 base, J lost 4 bases, and 5 bases lay in between. The CDR3: CASSLSGYGYTF. In DNA, the CDR3 is TGTGCCAGCAGCTTGTCCGGCTATGGCTACACCTTC.

This clone turned up a few times. The rearrangement uses TRBV5-4 and TRBJ2-7; 9 nucleotides align to TRBD1. In germline, CDR1 is SGHNT, CDR2 YYREEE (reference sequence). Trimming removed 0 bases from V and 2 bases from J; junction bases left unmatched: 6. The CDR3 covers 16 residues. The CDR3 region has the DNA TGTGCCAGCAGCTTGGCGGGCGGGACAGGGACCTACGAGCAGTACTTC. Encoded protein: CASSLAGGTGTYEQYF.

CDR3 amino acids: CAWSVGTSANYGYTF. The CDR3 nucleotides read TGTGCCTGGAGTGTTGGGACATCGGCTAACTATGGCTACACCTTC. The genes are TRBV30 and TRBJ1-2; possibly TRBD1 for D (6 bases). The CDR3 has 15 residues. V lost 0 bases and J lost 0, with 11 bases in between. Germline V gene data show CDR1 as GTSNPN and CDR2 as SVGIG (reference sequence).

V and J are TRBV5-1 and TRBJ1-3; D gene unclear. Germline values: CDR1 SGHRS, CDR2 YFSETQ. This CDR3 has 16 residues. V shed 0 bases and J shed 4 bases, with 14 bases lying between them. CDR3: CASSLVGPRWGNTIYF. CDR3 DNA sequence: TGCGCCAGCAGCTTGGTGGGTCCGCGGTGGGGAAACACCATATATTTT.

The rearrangement uses TRBV5-1 and TRBJ2-6; TRBD1 or TRBD2 may be the D gene (5 bases each). Trimming removed 9 bases at V and 2 bases at J, with 12 bases between. CDR1 is SGHRS and CDR2 is YFSETQ in the germline V gene. The CDR3 extends over 14 amino acids. The CDR3 is CATSPGPGANVLTF. The CDR3 DNA is TGCGCCACCTCCCCGGGGCCTGGGGCCAACGTCCTGACTTTC.

V gene TRBV7-2 combines with J gene TRBJ2-7, with D possibly TRBD2 on 5 matching bases. The length of the CDR3 is 14 residues. Germline V CDR1 and CDR2: SGHTA, FQGNSA. Trimming stripped 0 bases from V and 3 bases from J, with 9 bases between. CDR3 sequence reads: CASSLARGIYEQYF. For the CDR3, the DNA is TGTGCCAGCAGCTTAGCAAGAGGGATCTACGAGCAGTACTTC. The full variable domain, completed using reference TRBV7-2 and TRBJ2-7, is GAGVSQSPSNKVTEKGKDVELRCDPISGHTALYWYRQSLGQGLEFLIYFQGNSAPDKSGLPSDRFSAERTGGSVSTLTIQRTQQEDSAVYLCASSLARGIYEQYFGPGTRLTVT.

The chain links TRBV7-2 to TRBJ2-1; 8 nucleotides match TRBD2. The ends lost 5 bases at V and 4 bases at J; junction bases unmatched: 7. Germline CDR1 reads SGHTA; CDR2 reads FQGNSA. The CDR3 consists of 15 residues. In nucleotides, the CDR3 is TGTGCCAGCAGCCTTGAGCGGGGGCCTTACAATGAGCAGTTCTTC. Protein: CASSLERGPYNEQFF.

This clone was recorded a few times. The gene calls are TRBV9 and TRBJ2-1; 8 bases map to TRBD1. Germline-derived CDR1 and CDR2 are SGDLS and YYNGEE. The CDR3 consists of 16 residues. J lost 7 bases, V lost 2 bases, and 11 bases had no gene match. The CDR3 is CASSVGQGGARNEQFF. The CDR3 DNA reads as TGTGCCAGCAGCGTCGGACAGGGCGGGGCGAGAAATGAGCAGTTCTTC.

This clone was seen only once. The chain uses TRBV7-9 and TRBJ1-2; D is uncertain. The V gene's germline CDR1 is SEHNR and CDR2 FQNEAQ (reference sequence). This CDR3 region has 15 residues. V lost 4 bases, J lost 2 bases, and 14 bases lay in between. CDR3 DNA: TGTGCCAGCAGCTCCTTACAAGGGCCCAACTATGGCTACACCTTC. It translates to CASSSLQGPNYGYTF.

This chain joins TRBV29-1 and TRBJ1-5; 7 bases match TRBD1. J lost 0 bases, V lost 6 bases, and 5 bases had no gene match. CDR3 length equals 14 residues. From germline, CDR1 is SQVTM and CDR2 ANQGSEA. CDR3 coding DNA: TGCAGCGTCGCCGGGACAGATAGCAATCAGCCCCAGCATTTT. It yields the protein CSVAGTDSNQPQHF.